This is a list of T cell receptor beta chains from one sample in a study of shared clonotypes between healthy human individuals. Generated by immunoSEQ multiplex PCR, the TCRdb table keeps only in-frame clones and is missing some. This table has about 980,000 clones, 60% to 85% appearing once. The sequencing input was memory CD4+ T cells sorted from blood. Every receptor here comes from a young man in good health. CDR3s include the opening cysteine and the closing phenylalanine or tryptophan. The order of the fields is J gene, D gene, clone size, V gene, CDR3 DNA, CDR3 protein. D genes are given only for firm matches. Only some rows state a clone size, as once, few, many or a class for expanded clones.

>TRBJ1-1|TRBD1|.|TRBV28
TGTGCCAGCAGTTTGGGGACAGGGTTGACTGAAGCTTTCTTT
CASSLGTGLTEAFF
>TRBJ1-1|.|once|TRBV6-6
TGTGCCAGCAGTTACTCACCCGGGGGTAAGGGCACTGAAGCTTTCTTT
CASSYSPGGKGTEAFF
>TRBJ1-4|.|.|TRBV16
TGTGCCAGCAGCCGAACGGCGGGGGGGATTAATGAAAAACTGTTTTTT
CASSRTAGGINEKLFF
>TRBJ2-1|.|.|TRBV28
TGTGCCATACGCAGGTCGGGAGCCTCCTACAATGAGCAGTTCTTC
CAIRRSGASYNEQFF
>TRBJ1-6|.|.|TRBV2
TGTGCCAGCAGTGCAGCTCGGTCACCCCTCCACTTT
CASSAARSPLHF
>TRBJ1-5|.|few|TRBV20-1
TGCAGTGCTAGGGGTCAGCCCCAGCATTTT
CSARGQPQHF
>TRBJ2-7|.|.|TRBV5-1
TGCGCCAGCAGCTTGGTGACAAACTACGAGCAGTACTTC
CASSLVTNYEQYF
>TRBJ2-7|.|.|TRBV9
TGTGCCAGCAGCGGGGGCGCTTACGAGCAGTACTTC
CASSGGAYEQYF
>TRBJ2-1|TRBD1|.|TRBV28
TGTGCCAGCAGCCTAGGGGGCCTCACCGCCTACAATGAGCAGTTCTTC
CASSLGGLTAYNEQFF
>TRBJ1-2|.|.|TRBV19
TGTGCCAGTAGTATACTGGGGCGCGACTATGGCTACACCTTC
CASSILGRDYGYTF
>TRBJ2-5|.|.|TRBV21-1
TGTGCCAGCAGCAAAGGGGGGCTAGCGGGAGGGAGAGAGACCCAGTACTTC
CASSKGGLAGGRETQYF
>TRBJ1-2|TRBD1|few|TRBV30
TGTGCCTGGAGTCCAGGGGGATCTAACTATGGCTACACCTTC
CAWSPGGSNYGYTF
>TRBJ2-7|.|.|TRBV5-5
TGTGCCAGCAGCATCACTGACGCGTACTCCTACGAGCAGTACTTC
CASSITDAYSYEQYF
>TRBJ1-1|.|few|TRBV11-2
TGTGCCAGCAGCCCTCACCCCGGACAGCCGAACACTGAAGCTTTCTTT
CASSPHPGQPNTEAFF
>TRBJ1-1|.|.|TRBV2
TGTGCCAGCAGTCCTGCCGTGAACACTGAAGCTTTCTTT
CASSPAVNTEAFF
>TRBJ2-7|.|.|TRBV15
TGTGCCACCAGCGGCGTGAAGGAATCCTACGAGCAGTACTTC
CATSGVKESYEQYF
>TRBJ2-1|TRBD2|once|TRBV7-8
TGTGCCAGCAGCTTTGGGGCTAGCGGTAATGAGCAGTTCTTC
CASSFGASGNEQFF
>TRBJ2-2|.|.|TRBV5-6
TGTGCCAGCAGCTTGGTGCCCAGCCCGAACACCGGGGAGCTGTTTTTT
CASSLVPSPNTGELFF
>TRBJ2-5|TRBD1|.|TRBV5-5
TGTGCCAGCAGCCCGCTCCGAACAGGGGTCGAACAAGAGACCCAGTACTTC
CASSPLRTGVEQETQYF
>TRBJ2-2|.|few|TRBV27
TGTGCCAGCAGTGTCTACTATAATGGGGAGCTGTTTTTT
CASSVYYNGELFF
>TRBJ1-2|.|.|TRBV30
TGTGCCTGGAGTGGGGGGGCCGGTGGCTACACCTTC
CAWSGGAGGYTF
>TRBJ2-7|TRBD2|once|TRBV6-5
TGTGCCAGCAGTTACCCCCCTCCTAGCGGGGGCTACGAGCAGTACTTC
CASSYPPPSGGYEQYF
>TRBJ2-7|TRBD2|few|TRBV6-5
TGTGCCAGCAGTTTCGCGGGAGGACAGTCCTACGAGCAGTACTTC
CASSFAGGQSYEQYF
>TRBJ1-1|TRBD1|few|TRBV28
TGTGCCAGCAGGTCCAGGACAGGGGACGAGGGGGCTGAAGCTTTCTTT
CASRSRTGDEGAEAFF
>TRBJ2-1|.|.|TRBV4-3
TGCGCCAGCAGCCAAGAAGCCGCGGGTAGGAGCTCCTACAATGAGCAGTTCTTC
CASSQEAAGRSSYNEQFF
>TRBJ1-1|TRBD1|.|TRBV27
TGTGCCAGCAGTTTATCGGACAGGGGGCGAACTGAAGCTTTCTTT
CASSLSDRGRTEAFF
>TRBJ1-2|.|many|TRBV7-2
TGTGCCAGCAGCTTAGGTGGTACAGGGAAGGGCTACACCTTC
CASSLGGTGKGYTF
>TRBJ2-5|.|.|TRBV7-9
TGTGCCAGCAGCTTACCCCAGGAGACCCAGTACTTC
CASSLPQETQYF
>TRBJ2-3|TRBD2|.|TRBV4-1
TGCGCCAGCAGCCTGGGACTAGCGGGGGGTGCTTCGTACACAGATACGCAGTATTTT
CASSLGLAGGASYTDTQYF
>TRBJ1-2|TRBD1|.|TRBV7-9
TGTGCCAGCAGCTTAGCGGGACAGGCCCACTATGGCTACACCTTC
CASSLAGQAHYGYTF
>TRBJ2-5|TRBD2|.|TRBV6-5
TGTGCCAGCAGTTACTACCTAGCGGGAGGTAAAGAGACCCAGTACTTC
CASSYYLAGGKETQYF
>TRBJ2-7|.|.|TRBV7-9
TGTGCCAGCAGCTTCGGAGACAAAGGCAACTACGAGCAGTACTTC
CASSFGDKGNYEQYF
>TRBJ1-2|TRBD1|.|TRBV7-2
TGTGCCAGCAGCTTAGTTGGTGGACAGGGGGGGTATGGCTACACCTTC
CASSLVGGQGGYGYTF
>TRBJ2-7|TRBD2|.|TRBV5-4
TGTGCCAGCAGCTCACCGGGACTAGGTGACGAGCAGTACTTC
CASSSPGLGDEQYF
>TRBJ2-7|TRBD1|.|TRBV5-6
TGTGCCAGCAGCTTCTCCGGGACAGGGGGCACCGACGAGCAGTACTTC
CASSFSGTGGTDEQYF
>TRBJ1-1|TRBD1|.|TRBV29-1
TGCAGCGTTTCCCGGGACAGGAACATGAACACTGAAGCTTTCTTT
CSVSRDRNMNTEAFF